This is a list of T cell receptor beta chains from one sample in a study of T cell repertoires in cytomegalovirus infection. TCRdb re-derived calls from the reads in MiXCR, one entry per CDR3 protein. The sample lists some 180,000 distinct CDR3 sequences, approximately 9.7% seen once, with about 4.6% in the top ten. Sequencing used PBMCs. Source of these receptors: a human donor in good health (CMV status not recorded). Some clones in this sample may be carry-over from other donors' samples. The CDR3 runs from the conserved cysteine through the conserved F or W. D genes are given only for firm matches. Some rows mark clone size as missing; the rest say once, few, many or name a class of expanded clone.

cdr3_aa	cdr3_nt	clone_size	v_call	j_call	d_call
CASSAPPSTSGIVDEQFF	TGTGCCAGCAGCGCCCCCCCCTCAACTAGCGGGATTGTGGATGAGCAGTTCTTC	-	TRBV9	TRBJ2-1	TRBD2
CASKRSGLYNEQFF	TGTGCCAGCAAACGAAGCGGGTTATACAATGAGCAGTTCTTC	few	TRBV28	TRBJ2-1	-
CATHDASGRPNTGELFF	TGTGCCACCCACGACGCTAGCGGGAGGCCCAACACCGGGGAGCTGTTTTTT	many	TRBV15	TRBJ2-2	TRBD2
CASRPSRGSQETQYF	TGCGCCAGCAGACCCTCCCGGGGGAGTCAAGAGACCCAGTACTTC	many	TRBV23-1	TRBJ2-5	-
CASSLGLANTEAFF	TGTGCCAGCAGCTTAGGGCTGGCGAACACTGAAGCTTTCTTT	many	TRBV7-2	TRBJ1-1	-
CASSPGTGQKLFF	TGCGCCAGCAGCCCAGGGACAGGCCAAAAACTGTTTTTT	few	TRBV10-1	TRBJ1-4	TRBD1
CASSRLDITDTQYF	TGTGCCAGCAGTCGACTAGATATCACAGATACGCAGTATTTT	few	TRBV12-3/TRBV12-4	TRBJ2-3	-
CSASSGASGSYEQYF	TGCAGTGCTAGTTCAGGGGCTAGCGGCTCCTACGAGCAGTACTTC	-	TRBV20-1	TRBJ2-7	-
CASSLEGASYNEQFF	TGTGCCAGCAGCTTGGAGGGGGCCTCCTACAATGAGCAGTTCTTC	-	TRBV5-5	TRBJ2-1	TRBD1
CASSDRTGANEQFF	TGTGCCAGCAGTGACCGGACAGGGGCGAATGAGCAGTTCTTC	-	TRBV2	TRBJ2-1	TRBD1
CASRRDYHSGLLVDEQFF	TGTGCCAGCAGGCGGGACTACCATAGCGGTCTCCTCGTTGATGAGCAGTTCTTC	many	TRBV28	TRBJ2-1	TRBD2
CSVLEKDEKLFF	TGCAGCGTTTTAGAGAAAGATGAAAAACTGTTTTTT	few	TRBV29-1	TRBJ1-4	-
CASSFGQGRNNEQFF	TGTGCCAGCAGCTTCGGACAGGGGCGCAACAATGAGCAGTTCTTC	few	TRBV7-9	TRBJ2-1	TRBD1
CSARDPGGRNQPQHF	TGCAGTGCTAGAGACCCCGGGGGTAGGAATCAGCCCCAGCATTTT	many	TRBV20-1	TRBJ1-5	-
CASSRWADTQSF	TGTGCCAGCAGCCGCTGGGCGGATACGCAGTCTTTT	-	TRBV12-3/TRBV12-4	TRBJ2-3	-
CASSYSGGLGNSPLHF	TGTGCCAGCAGTTACTCTGGGGGGCTGGGTAATTCACCCCTCCACTTT	many	TRBV6-5	TRBJ1-6	-
CSARDSGTGEGYEQYF	TGCAGTGCTAGAGATTCCGGGACAGGGGAGGGCTACGAGCAGTACTTC	many	TRBV20-1	TRBJ2-7	TRBD1
CASSVDPSGGQETQYF	TGTGCCAGCAGCGTAGATCCTAGCGGGGGCCAAGAGACCCAGTACTTC	-	TRBV9	TRBJ2-5	TRBD2
CASSLVPQGPRNTEAFF	TGTGCCAGCAGCTTAGTCCCACAGGGACCGAGGAACACTGAAGCTTTCTTT	many	TRBV7-2	TRBJ1-1	-
CASSYPRDRGDTEAFF	TGTGCCAGCAGCTACCCCCGGGACAGGGGTGACACTGAAGCTTTCTTT	-	TRBV7-9	TRBJ1-1	TRBD1
CASRKDWAANNEKLFF	TGTGCCAGCAGAAAGGATTGGGCAGCAAATAATGAAAAACTGTTTTTT	many	TRBV7-2	TRBJ1-4	-
CASSLGPRSSPLHF	TGTGCCAGCAGCTTAGGACCCAGGTCCTCACCCCTCCACTTT	-	TRBV7-9	TRBJ1-6	-
CSARDPRTNTEAFF	TGCAGTGCTAGAGATCCTAGAACGAACACTGAAGCTTTCTTT	few	TRBV20-1	TRBJ1-1	-
CASSPGTGGNYYVGYTF	TGTGCCAGCAGTCCCGGGACAGGGGGTAATTACTATGTGGGCTACACCTTC	many	TRBV28	TRBJ1-2	TRBD1
CASSLTIGQGYNEQFF	TGTGCCAGCAGCTTAACGATCGGACAGGGGTACAATGAGCAGTTCTTC	many	TRBV7-3	TRBJ2-1	TRBD1
CASSGGVGEQFF	TGTGCGAGTAGCGGGGGGGTCGGTGAGCAGTTCTTC	few	TRBV19	TRBJ2-1	TRBD2
CASSLSPTGKTSGYTF	TGTGCCAGCAGCTTAAGTCCGACAGGGAAAACTAGCGGCTACACCTTC	medium-sized	TRBV7-2	TRBJ1-2	TRBD1
CASSKGDGRVRETQYF	TGTGCCAGCAGTAAAGGGGACGGTAGGGTGAGGGAGACCCAGTACTTC	-	TRBV2	TRBJ2-5	-
CASSDPGKVEQYF	TGTGCCAGCAGTGATCCGGGGAAGGTCGAGCAGTACTTC	many	TRBV25-1	TRBJ2-7	-
CASSQPPGLGSPDTQYF	TGCGCCAGCAGCCAACCCCCGGGACTAGGGTCCCCAGATACGCAGTATTTT	many	TRBV4-3	TRBJ2-3	TRBD2
CASRSEVAGANVLTF	TGTGCCAGCAGGAGCGAGGTCGCCGGGGCCAACGTCCTGACTTTC	many	TRBV6-1	TRBJ2-6	-
CASSPRPGLAAYTDTQYF	TGTGCCAGCAGTCCCCGACCGGGACTAGCGGCGTACACAGATACGCAGTATTTT	many	TRBV6-2/TRBV6-3	TRBJ2-3	TRBD2
CSARDLGGYEQYF	TGCAGTGCTAGAGATCTCGGGGGGTACGAGCAGTACTTC	many	TRBV20-1	TRBJ2-7	TRBD2
CASSLFQRTNYGYTF	TGTGCCAGCAGCTTATTTCAACGGACTAACTATGGCTACACCTTC	many	TRBV7-2	TRBJ1-2	-
CAISETSGGNTGELFF	TGTGCCATCAGTGAAACGAGCGGAGGGAACACCGGGGAGCTGTTTTTT	few	TRBV10-3	TRBJ2-2	-
CASSQGLGRNLYNEQFF	TGTGCCAGCAGCCAAGGTTTGGGCAGGAATCTCTACAATGAGCAGTTCTTC	few	TRBV14	TRBJ2-1	-
CASSQDRGRMNTEAFF	TGTGCCAGCAGCCAAGATCGAGGCAGGATGAACACTGAAGCTTTCTTT	-	TRBV14	TRBJ1-1	-
CASSFGGSYTDTQYF	TGTGCCAGCAGCTTCGGGGGTTCGTACACAGATACGCAGTATTTT	few	TRBV5-4	TRBJ2-3	-
CASGRQGIGNEQFF	TGTGCCAGCGGAAGACAGGGGATCGGCAATGAGCAGTTCTTC	many	TRBV6-2/TRBV6-3	TRBJ2-1	TRBD1
CASSPDTRDTQYF	TGTGCCAGCAGCCCGGACACTAGAGATACGCAGTATTTT	many	TRBV7-2	TRBJ2-3	-
CSVVDSTDTQYF	TGCAGCGTTGTGGACAGCACAGATACGCAGTATTTT	-	TRBV29-1	TRBJ2-3	-
CASSQGLAGSSTDTQYF	TGTGCCAGCAGCCAGGGACTAGCGGGGTCTAGCACAGATACGCAGTATTTT	many	TRBV11-2	TRBJ2-3	TRBD2
CASSLYSELNYGYTF	TGTGCCAGCAGCTTATACTCAGAGTTGAACTATGGCTACACCTTC	-	TRBV7-2	TRBJ1-2	-
CSARTSFEYNEQFF	TGCAGTGCGCGGACTAGCTTTGAATACAATGAGCAGTTCTTC	many	TRBV20-1	TRBJ2-1	TRBD2
CASSRDSGLSGGLFF	TGTGCCAGCAGCCGGGACAGCGGTCTTTCCGGGGGACTGTTTTTT	many	TRBV7-2	TRBJ1-4	TRBD1